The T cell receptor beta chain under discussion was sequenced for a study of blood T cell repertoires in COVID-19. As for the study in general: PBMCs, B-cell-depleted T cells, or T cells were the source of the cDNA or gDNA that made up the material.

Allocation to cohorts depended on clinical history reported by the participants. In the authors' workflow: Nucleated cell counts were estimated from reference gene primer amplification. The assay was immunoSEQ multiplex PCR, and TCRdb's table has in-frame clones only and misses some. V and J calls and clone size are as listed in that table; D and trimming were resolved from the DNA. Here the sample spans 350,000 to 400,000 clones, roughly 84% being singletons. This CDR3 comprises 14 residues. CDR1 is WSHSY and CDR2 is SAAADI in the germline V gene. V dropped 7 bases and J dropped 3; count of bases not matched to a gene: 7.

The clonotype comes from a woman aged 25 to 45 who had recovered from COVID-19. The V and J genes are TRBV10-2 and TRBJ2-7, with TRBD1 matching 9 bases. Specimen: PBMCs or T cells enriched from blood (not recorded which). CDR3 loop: CASKIGTGNYEQYF. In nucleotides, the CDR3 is TGCGCCAGCAAAATCGGGACAGGGAACTACGAGCAGTACTTC.